The next 22 T cell receptor beta chains were all read from a single sample in a study of cytomegalovirus exposure and HLA in healthy donors (dated by TCRdb to 2015 to 2018). Library prep was done by the immunoSEQ multiplex PCR assay. The multiplex PCR relied on a mix of 60 forward primers for TCR Vbeta segments and 13 reverse primers for TCR Jbeta segments. TCRdb mirrors the immuneACCESS table, restricted to in-frame sequences. Some clones are absent from its copies; in checked studies, under half trace to an unresolved V gene, and the reason for the others is unknown. The sample table records approximately 100,000 clones; roughly 80% of these occur just once. Approximately 4% of the sample is in the top ten clones. What was sequenced was PBMCs. The source of these receptors is a middle-aged man in good health and CMV-seronegative.

This sequence joins TRBV7-6 and TRBJ2-7; tentatively, D is TRBD2 (5 bases). V gave up 6 bases and J gave up 6 bases, with 15 bases separating them. Germline-derived CDR1 and CDR2 are SGHVS and FNYEAQ. The CDR3 extends over 13 amino acids. The CDR3 sequence is CASSRTREGEQYF. The DNA of the CDR3 is TGTGCCAGCAGTCGTACTAGGGAAGGCGAGCAGTACTTC.

The chain is built from TRBV28 and TRBJ1-5; no clear D. Germline V lookup: CDR1 MDHEN, CDR2 SYDVKM. V lost 7 bases and J 4 bases, leaving 14 bases between the germline ends. The CDR3 extends over 14 amino acids. CDR3 sequence reads: CASTSGVWNQPQHF. DNA for the CDR3: TGTGCCAGCACAAGCGGGGTATGGAATCAGCCCCAGCATTTT.

The chain has TRBV10-2 and TRBJ2-1, with a tentative D call TRBD1 (5 bases). Germline CDR1 is WSHSY and CDR2 is SAAADI. This CDR3 is built from 16 residues. Trimming removed 4 bases at V and 0 bases at J, with 13 bases between. The CDR3, as DNA: TGCGCCAGCAGTGGAGCAGGGTCAATCTCCTACAATGAGCAGTTCTTC. Translating gives CASSGAGSISYNEQFF.

This chain connects TRBV6-5 to TRBJ1-2; 8 bases are a match to TRBD1. Germline-derived CDR1 and CDR2 are MNHEY and SVGAGI. The CDR3 has 14 amino acids. V was clipped by 5 bases and J by 4 bases; unmatched bases: 6. In DNA, the CDR3 is TGTGCCAGCAGTCTGACAGGGGCGTTCTATGGCTACACCTTC. Translating gives CASSLTGAFYGYTF.

The J gene is TRBJ1-6, the V gene TRBV5-5; D ambiguous. Deletions cut 0 bases from V and 5 bases from J, with 9 bases between. CDR3 size: 15 residues. The V gene's germline CDR1 is SGHKS and CDR2 YYEKEE (reference sequence). This CDR3 is CASSLELQNNSPLHF. Here the CDR3 DNA reads TGTGCCAGCAGCTTGGAATTACAGAATAATTCACCCCTCCACTTT.

This clone was seen a few times. V usage is TRBV6-1 and J usage is TRBJ1-1; D not resolved. Germline V gene lookup returns CDR1 MNHNS and CDR2 SASEGT. Trimming pared 6 bases from V and 0 bases from J, leaving 14 bases between. CDR3 length: 15 amino acids. CDR3 in DNA: TGTGCCAGCAGAACCGGGAGCGACTTGAACACTGAAGCTTTCTTT. This gives the protein CASRTGSDLNTEAFF.

The chain joins TRBV15 to TRBJ2-2; D gene unclear. This CDR3 has 15 amino acids. Germline CDR1 is LNHNV and CDR2 is YYDKDF (reference sequence). Trimming removed 8 bases from V and 1 base from J, with 14 bases in between. In DNA form, the CDR3 reads TGTGCCACCGCAGATTGGTCAGTGAACACCGGGGAGCTGTTTTTT. It translates to CATADWSVNTGELFF.

The genes are TRBV9 and TRBJ2-1; 8 positions match TRBD2. The trim removed 7 bases at V and 0 bases at J, leaving 9 bases unmatched. Germline lookup yields CDR1 SGDLS and CDR2 YYNGEE. The CDR3 is made up of 16 amino acids. CDR3 in amino acids: CASRPGGSNSYNEQFF. The CDR3, as DNA: TGTGCCAGCCGCCCGGGAGGGAGTAACTCCTACAATGAGCAGTTCTTC.

V and J are TRBV13 and TRBJ1-1, with D possibly TRBD1 on 5 matching bases. This CDR3 comprises 15 residues. The germline CDR1 and CDR2 sequences are PRHDT and FYEKMQ (reference sequence). V was clipped by 0 bases and J by 4 bases, with 12 bases between them. For the CDR3, the DNA is TGTGCCAGCAGCTTAGGCCGACGGGGGGGCACTGAAGCTTTCTTT. This sequence encodes CASSLGRRGGTEAFF.

This chain uses TRBV7-2 with TRBJ2-1, with 11 bases fitting TRBD2. This CDR3 has 15 amino acids. Germline CDR1 is SGHTA and CDR2 is FQGNSA. V was clipped by 5 bases and J by 2 bases; unmatched bases: 2. CDR3: CASSRSGGAYNEQFF. In DNA form, the CDR3 reads TGTGCCAGCAGCCGTAGCGGGGGGGCCTACAATGAGCAGTTCTTC. The complete variable domain, with remaining parts taken from reference TRBV7-2 and TRBJ2-1, reads GAGVSQSPSNKVTEKGKDVELRCDPISGHTALYWYRQSLGQGLEFLIYFQGNSAPDKSGLPSDRFSAERTGGSVSTLTIQRTQQEDSAVYLCASSRSGGAYNEQFFGPGTRLTVL.

The chain links TRBV15 to TRBJ1-5, with 7 bases matching TRBD1. The V segment lost 1 base and the J segment 6 bases; nucleotides outside the gene matches: 9. From germline, CDR1 is LNHNV and CDR2 YYDKDF (reference sequence). The CDR3 is 16 amino acids. Here the CDR3 DNA reads TGTGCCACCAGCAGAGTTCACAGGGGCGCGGTTCAGCCCCAGCATTTT. Amino acid sequence: CATSRVHRGAVQPQHF.

The chain uses TRBV7-2 and TRBJ2-1, with TRBD2 identical over 9 bases. The CDR3 runs to 15 residues. Germline V gene data show CDR1 as SGHTA and CDR2 as FQGNSA. The V and J ends lost 5 bases and 5 bases, in that order; junction bases with no gene match: 7. The CDR3 DNA is TGTGCCAGCAGCGTGAGCGGGGGGTATAACAATGAGCAGTTCTTC. It codes for CASSVSGGYNNEQFF.

In its sample, this clone was seen a few times. This chain links TRBV14 with TRBJ2-7; 15 nucleotides match TRBD2. Germline trimming cut 4 bases from V and 3 bases from J; bases unmatched to any gene: 4. CDR1 is SGHDN, CDR2 FVKESK, per germline. The CDR3 totals 16 residues. This CDR3 is CASSRGLAGGVYEQYF. The DNA for the CDR3 is TGTGCCAGCAGCCGCGGACTAGCGGGGGGGGTCTACGAGCAGTACTTC.

The chain couples TRBV6-5 to TRBJ2-2; TRBD1 agrees at 8 bases. The trim removed 6 bases at V and 3 bases at J, leaving 6 bases unmatched. CDR3 length: 15 residues. Germline V lookup: CDR1 MNHEY, CDR2 SVGAGI. The CDR3 region is CASSPGQGDTGELFF. The CDR3 DNA sequence: TGTGCCAGCAGCCCCGGACAGGGAGACACCGGGGAGCTGTTTTTT.

The chain uses TRBV10-3 and TRBJ2-2, with 7 bases aligning to TRBD2. J lost 6 bases, V lost 11 bases, and 18 bases had no gene match. In germline, CDR1 is ENHRY, CDR2 SYGVKD. CDR3 size: 16 residues. This chain's CDR3 is CAAQGGAGVWAGELFF. CDR3 nucleotides: TGTGCCGCCCAAGGCGGGGCGGGGGTATGGGCCGGGGAGCTGTTTTTT.

V and J are TRBV11-2 and TRBJ1-1; D remains unclear. Trimming removed 1 base at V and 3 bases at J, with 12 bases between. Germline V CDR1 and CDR2: SGHAT, FQNNGV. This CDR3 is built from 15 residues. In nucleotides, the CDR3 is TGTGCCAGCAGCTTAGCGTCGGGTGCGGACACTGAAGCTTTCTTT. Encoded protein: CASSLASGADTEAFF.

CDR3 region: CASSPPHSGQGVQYV. CDR3 DNA sequence: TGTGCCAGCAGTCCCCCACACTCGGGACAGGGGGTGCAGTACGTC. The chain employs TRBV28 and TRBJ2-7, with 11 bases lining up with TRBD1. J lost 9 bases, V lost 5 bases, and 12 bases had no gene match. There are 15 residues in the CDR3. From germline, CDR1 is MDHEN and CDR2 SYDVKM.

The chain couples TRBV7-3 to TRBJ1-1, with a tentative D call TRBD1 (6 bases). The germline CDR1 and CDR2 sequences are SGHTA and FQGTGA. The CDR3 extends over 13 amino acids. The V and J ends lost 5 bases and 3 bases respectively, with 10 bases between them. CDR3 in DNA: TGTGCCAGCAGCCTCGGACAGTACACTGAAGCTTTCTTT. It yields the protein CASSLGQYTEAFF.

The genes are TRBV7-2 and TRBJ1-2, with D unclear. V lost 6 bases and J lost 4, with 15 bases in between. The CDR3 spans 14 residues. Germline lookup yields CDR1 SGHTA and CDR2 FQGNSA. The chain's CDR3 is CASSPEQSSYGYTF. For the CDR3, the DNA is TGTGCCAGCAGTCCAGAACAGTCCTCCTATGGCTACACCTTC. Full variable domain (missing parts from reference TRBV7-2 and TRBJ1-2): GAGVSQSPSNKVTEKGKDVELRCDPISGHTALYWYRQSLGQGLEFLIYFQGNSAPDKSGLPSDRFSAERTGGSVSTLTIQRTQQEDSAVYLCASSPEQSSYGYTFGSGTRLTVV.

This clone was counted a few times. This chain connects TRBV7-9 to TRBJ1-1, with 8 nucleotides matching TRBD1. The V segment lost 5 bases and the J segment 5 bases; nucleotides outside the gene matches: 7. Germline V CDR1 and CDR2: SEHNR, FQNEAQ (reference sequence). The CDR3 contains 14 residues. CDR3 residues: CASSQRQGRTEAFF. The DNA of the CDR3 is TGTGCCAGCAGCCAGAGACAGGGGAGGACTGAAGCTTTCTTT.

This chain uses TRBV18 with TRBJ1-1, with D maybe TRBD1 (5 bases). Trimming removed 5 bases at V and 4 bases at J, with 17 bases between. CDR3 size: 15 residues. Per germline, CDR1 KGHSH and CDR2 LQKENI. CDR3 amino acids: CASSVLEGGTTEAFF. The CDR3 bases are TGTGCCAGCTCAGTACTGGAGGGAGGGACCACTGAAGCTTTCTTT. The full variable domain, rest sourced from reference TRBV18 and TRBJ1-1, is NAGVMQNPRHLVRRRGQEARLRCSPMKGHSHVYWYRQLPEEGLKFMVYLQKENIIDESGMPKERFSAEFPKEGPSILRIQQVVRGDSAAYFCASSVLEGGTTEAFFGQGTRLTVV.

This chain joins TRBV29-1 and TRBJ1-2, with 8 bases lining up with TRBD1. V was clipped by 6 bases and J by 5 bases; unmatched bases: 11. Per germline, CDR1 SQVTM and CDR2 ANQGSEA. The CDR3 covers 14 residues. The CDR3 sequence is CSVSTGGGSYGYTF. Written as DNA, the CDR3 is TGCAGCGTATCTACAGGGGGTGGATCGTATGGCTACACCTTC.